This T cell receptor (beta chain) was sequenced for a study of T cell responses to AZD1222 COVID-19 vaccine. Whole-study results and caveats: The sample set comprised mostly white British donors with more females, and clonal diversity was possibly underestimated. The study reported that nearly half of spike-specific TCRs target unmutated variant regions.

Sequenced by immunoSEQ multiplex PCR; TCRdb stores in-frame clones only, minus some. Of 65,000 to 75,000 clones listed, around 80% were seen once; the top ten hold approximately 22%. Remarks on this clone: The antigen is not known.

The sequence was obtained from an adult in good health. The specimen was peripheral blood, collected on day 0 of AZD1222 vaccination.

CDR3 nucleotides: TGTGCCAGCAGCGCTGACAACACTGAAGCTTTCTTT. Translating gives CASSADNTEAFF. The chain recombines TRBV9 with TRBJ1-1; D ambiguous. This CDR3 comprises 12 residues. Germline V CDR1 and CDR2: SGDLS, YYNGEE. Trimming cost V 3 bases and J 2 bases, with 5 bases left between them.